These 8 T cell receptor beta chains originate from one sample sequenced in a study of T-cell reconstitution after alpha-beta-depleted transplantation in children. Using unique molecular identifiers, the investigators prepared the TCRbeta library. TCRdb re-called the PCR reads with MiXCR, one entry per CDR3 protein. The profile shows 250,000 or so distinct CDR3 sequences, approximately 24% of them singletons. Specimen: PBMCs, mostly from graft donor cells, collected 360 days after TCRalphabeta/CD19-depleted stem cell transplant. The receptors were gathered from a female patient aged 2-15 years who had a stem cell transplant for congenital amegakaryocytic thrombocytopenia, so the T cells may come from the graft donor.

This clonotype was observed a handful of times. V usage is TRBV12-3 or TRBV12-4 and J usage is TRBJ2-1; D perhaps matches TRBD1 (6 bases). The CDR3 runs 16 residues. Trimming pared 5 bases from V and 0 bases from J, leaving 14 bases between. In nucleotides, the CDR3 is TGTGCCAGCAGTATAGGACAGCACAGCTCCTACAATGAGCAGTTCTTC. Protein sequence: CASSIGQHSSYNEQFF.

The chain combines TRBV4-2 with TRBJ2-7; D may match TRBD1 or TRBD2 (7 bases each). The CDR3 is 16 amino acids. CDR1 is LGHNA, CDR2 YNFKEQ, per germline. V was cut by 4 bases and J by 3 bases, with 19 bases left in between. This chain's CDR3 is CASSPAGGSGLYEQYF. CDR3 bases: TGTGCCAGCAGCCCTGCAGGGGGTAGCGGGCTCTACGAGCAGTACTTC.

This clonotype was recorded many times. The chain joins TRBV10-2 to TRBJ2-4, with TRBD2 matching 7 bases. CDR1 and CDR2 from the germline V gene are WSHSY and SAAADI. J lost 0 bases, V lost 6 bases, and 5 bases had no gene match. The CDR3 runs to 15 residues. This chain's CDR3 is CASRELALAKNIQYF. As DNA, the CDR3 is TGCGCCAGCAGAGAACTAGCGCTAGCCAAAAACATTCAGTACTTC.

This chain joins TRBV10-3 and TRBJ1-5; D unresolved. Looked up from germline, CDR1 is ENHRY and CDR2 is SYGVKD. V was trimmed by 3 bases and J by 5 bases, leaving 11 bases between them. The CDR3 is 14 residues long. The CDR3 DNA reads as TGTGCCATCAGTGATAAGGCATACGATCAGCCCCAGCATTTT. It specifies CAISDKAYDQPQHF.

The rearrangement joins TRBV30 to TRBJ2-7; D is perhaps TRBD2 (5 bases). The CDR3 totals 13 residues. Deletions cut 1 base from V and 3 bases from J, with 10 bases between. CDR1 GTSNPN and CDR2 SVGIG come from the germline V gene (reference sequence). The CDR3 here is CAWSEIGDYEQYF. Written as DNA, the CDR3 is TGTGCCTGGAGTGAAATCGGGGACTACGAGCAGTACTTC.

This clonotype was found a few times. This sequence joins TRBV6-1 and TRBJ2-3; 7 positions match TRBD1. With V trimmed by 3 bases and J by 2 bases, 5 bases remained unmatched. The V gene's germline CDR1 is MNHNS and CDR2 SASEGT. This CDR3 has 15 residues. CDR3 residues: CASSETGSPTDTQYF. Here the CDR3 DNA reads TGTGCCAGCAGTGAGACAGGGAGCCCCACAGATACGCAGTATTTT.

The chain carries TRBV6-1 and TRBJ1-1, with D unclear. Trimming took off 4 bases at V and 5 bases at J, with 8 bases between the two ends. In germline, CDR1 is MNHNS, CDR2 SASEGT. This CDR3 is 12 amino acids long. The CDR3 sequence is CASSVRWTEAFF. CDR3 DNA: TGTGCCAGCAGTGTGCGGTGGACTGAAGCTTTCTTT.

The chain uses TRBV28 and TRBJ1-2; D uncertain. CDR3 length: 12 residues. With 3 bases removed from V and 8 bases from J, the gap between germline ends came to 10 bases. Germline CDR1 reads MDHEN; CDR2 reads SYDVKM. CDR3 protein: CASSFQGIGYTF. The CDR3 coding sequence is TGTGCCAGCAGTTTTCAAGGGATCGGCTACACCTTC.